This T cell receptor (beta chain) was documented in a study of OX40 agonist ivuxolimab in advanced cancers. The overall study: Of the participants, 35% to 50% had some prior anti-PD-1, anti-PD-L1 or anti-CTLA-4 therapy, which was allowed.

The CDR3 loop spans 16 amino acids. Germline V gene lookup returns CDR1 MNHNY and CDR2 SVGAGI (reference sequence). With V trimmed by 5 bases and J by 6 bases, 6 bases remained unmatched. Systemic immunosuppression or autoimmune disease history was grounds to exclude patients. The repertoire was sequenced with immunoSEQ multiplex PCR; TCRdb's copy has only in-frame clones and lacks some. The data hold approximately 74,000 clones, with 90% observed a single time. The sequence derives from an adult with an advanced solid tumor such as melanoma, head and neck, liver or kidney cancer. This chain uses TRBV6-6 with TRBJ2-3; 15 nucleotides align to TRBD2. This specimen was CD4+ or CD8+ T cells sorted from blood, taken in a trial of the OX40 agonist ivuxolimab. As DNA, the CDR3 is TGTGCCAGCAGTCCCGGACTAGCGGGAGGGTTGGATACGCAGTATTTT. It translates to CASSPGLAGGLDTQYF.